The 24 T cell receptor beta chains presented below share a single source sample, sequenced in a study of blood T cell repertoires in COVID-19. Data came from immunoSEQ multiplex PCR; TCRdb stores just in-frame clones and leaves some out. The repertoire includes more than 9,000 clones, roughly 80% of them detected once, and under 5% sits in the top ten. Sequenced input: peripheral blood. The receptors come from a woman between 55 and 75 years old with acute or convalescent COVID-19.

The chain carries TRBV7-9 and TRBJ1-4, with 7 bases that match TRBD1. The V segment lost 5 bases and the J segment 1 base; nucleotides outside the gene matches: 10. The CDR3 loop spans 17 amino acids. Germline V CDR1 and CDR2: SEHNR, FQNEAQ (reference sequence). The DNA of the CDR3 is TGTGCCAGCAGCCCGGAAAGGGGGCTAGGAACTAATGAAAAACTGTTTTTT. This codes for CASSPERGLGTNEKLFF.

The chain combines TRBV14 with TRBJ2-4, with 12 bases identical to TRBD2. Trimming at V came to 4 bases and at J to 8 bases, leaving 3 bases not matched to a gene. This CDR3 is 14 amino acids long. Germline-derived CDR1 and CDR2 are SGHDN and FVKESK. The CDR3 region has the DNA TGTGCCAGCAGCCCCAGACTAGCGGGGGACATTCAGTACTTC. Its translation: CASSPRLAGDIQYF.

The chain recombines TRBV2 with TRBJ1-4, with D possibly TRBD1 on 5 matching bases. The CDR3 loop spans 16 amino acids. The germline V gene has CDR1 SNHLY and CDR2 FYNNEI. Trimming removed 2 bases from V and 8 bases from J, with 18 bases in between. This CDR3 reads CASSELRTSGGEKLFF. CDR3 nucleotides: TGTGCCAGCAGTGAACTCCGGACATCGGGAGGGGAAAAACTGTTTTTT.

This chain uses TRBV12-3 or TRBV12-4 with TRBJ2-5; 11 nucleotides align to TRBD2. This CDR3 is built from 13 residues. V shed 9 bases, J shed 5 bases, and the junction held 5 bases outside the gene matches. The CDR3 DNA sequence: TGTGCCAGTTCTAGCGGGGGGAGGGAGACCCAGTACTTC. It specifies CASSSGGRETQYF.

The CDR3 bases are TGTGCCAGCAGTCGCGACTCCTATAATTCACCCCTCCACTTT. This sequence encodes CASSRDSYNSPLHF. This chain uses TRBV2 with TRBJ1-6; D is undetermined. Germline V lookup: CDR1 SNHLY, CDR2 FYNNEI. V shed 5 bases and J shed 0 bases, with 5 bases lying between them. The CDR3 spans 14 residues.

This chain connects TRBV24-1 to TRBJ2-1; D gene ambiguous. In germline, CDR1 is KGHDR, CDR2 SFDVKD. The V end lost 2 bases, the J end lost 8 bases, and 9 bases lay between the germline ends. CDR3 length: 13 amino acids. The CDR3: CATSDWSRHEQFF. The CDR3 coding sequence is TGTGCCACCAGTGATTGGTCTAGGCATGAGCAGTTCTTC.

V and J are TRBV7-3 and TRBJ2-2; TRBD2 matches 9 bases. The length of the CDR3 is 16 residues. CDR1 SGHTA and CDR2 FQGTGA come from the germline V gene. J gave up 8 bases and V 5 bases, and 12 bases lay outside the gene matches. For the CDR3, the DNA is TGTGCCAGCAGCCCACTATATAGCGGGGGCATTGGGGAGCTGTTTTTT. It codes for CASSPLYSGGIGELFF.

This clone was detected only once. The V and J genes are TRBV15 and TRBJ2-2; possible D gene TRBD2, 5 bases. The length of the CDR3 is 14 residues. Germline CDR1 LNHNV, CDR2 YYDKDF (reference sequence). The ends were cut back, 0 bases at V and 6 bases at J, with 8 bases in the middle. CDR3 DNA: TGTGCCACCAGCAGAGATCAAGCGGCCGGGGAGCTGTTTTTT. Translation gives CATSRDQAAGELFF.

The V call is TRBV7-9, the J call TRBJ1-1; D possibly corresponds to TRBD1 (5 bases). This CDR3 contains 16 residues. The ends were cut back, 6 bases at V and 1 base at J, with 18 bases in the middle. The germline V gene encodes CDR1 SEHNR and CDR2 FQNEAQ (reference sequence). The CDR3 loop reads CASRQILGTKNTEAFF. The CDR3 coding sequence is TGTGCCAGCAGGCAGATTTTGGGGACTAAGAACACTGAAGCTTTCTTT.

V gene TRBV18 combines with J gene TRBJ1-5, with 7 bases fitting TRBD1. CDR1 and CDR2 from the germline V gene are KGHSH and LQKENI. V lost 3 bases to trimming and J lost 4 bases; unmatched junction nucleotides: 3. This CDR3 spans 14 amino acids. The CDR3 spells CASSPTGRNQPQHF. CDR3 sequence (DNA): TGTGCCAGCTCACCGACAGGGAGGAATCAGCCCCAGCATTTT. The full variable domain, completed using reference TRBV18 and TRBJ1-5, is NAGVMQNPRHLVRRRGQEARLRCSPMKGHSHVYWYRQLPEEGLKFMVYLQKENIIDESGMPKERFSAEFPKEGPSILRIQQVVRGDSAAYFCASSPTGRNQPQHFGDGTRLSIL.

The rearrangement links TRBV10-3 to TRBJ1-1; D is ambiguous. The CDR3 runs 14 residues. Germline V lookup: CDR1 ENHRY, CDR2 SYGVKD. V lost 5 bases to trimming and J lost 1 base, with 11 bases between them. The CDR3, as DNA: TGTGCCATCAGTTTCGACGGGTCGAACACTGAAGCTTTCTTT. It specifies CAISFDGSNTEAFF.

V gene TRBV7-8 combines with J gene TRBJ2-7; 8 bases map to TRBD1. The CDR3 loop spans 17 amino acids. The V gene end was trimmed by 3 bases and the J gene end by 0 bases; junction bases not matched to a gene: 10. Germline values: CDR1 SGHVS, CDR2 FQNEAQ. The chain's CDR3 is CASSFNRQGAYSYEQYF. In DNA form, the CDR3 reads TGTGCCAGCAGCTTTAACAGGCAGGGGGCATACTCCTACGAGCAGTACTTC. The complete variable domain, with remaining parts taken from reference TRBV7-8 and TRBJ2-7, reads GAGVSQSPRYKVAKRGQDVALRCDPISGHVSLFWYQQALGQGPEFLTYFQNEAQLDKSGLPSDRFFAERPEGSVSTLKIQRTQQEDSAVYLCASSFNRQGAYSYEQYFGPGTRLTVT.

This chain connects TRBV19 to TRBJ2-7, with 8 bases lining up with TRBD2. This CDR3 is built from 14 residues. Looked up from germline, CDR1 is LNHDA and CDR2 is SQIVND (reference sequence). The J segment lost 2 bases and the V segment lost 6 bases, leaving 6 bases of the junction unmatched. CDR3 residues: CASRTSGGPYEQYF. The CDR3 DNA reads TGTGCCAGTAGAACTAGCGGCGGGCCCTACGAGCAGTACTTC.

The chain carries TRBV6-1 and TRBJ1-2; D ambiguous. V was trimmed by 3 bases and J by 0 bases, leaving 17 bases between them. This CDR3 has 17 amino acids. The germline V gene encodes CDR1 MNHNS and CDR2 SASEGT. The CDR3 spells CASSDDLLTQANYGYTF. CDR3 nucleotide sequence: TGTGCCAGCAGTGATGATCTCCTGACACAAGCTAACTATGGCTACACCTTC.

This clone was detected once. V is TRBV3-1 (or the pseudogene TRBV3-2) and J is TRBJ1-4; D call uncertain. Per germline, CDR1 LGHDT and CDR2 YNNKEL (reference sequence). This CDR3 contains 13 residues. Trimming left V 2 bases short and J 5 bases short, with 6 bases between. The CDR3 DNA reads TGTGCCAGCAGCCAACGCGAGAATGAAAAACTGTTTTTT. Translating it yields CASSQRENEKLFF.

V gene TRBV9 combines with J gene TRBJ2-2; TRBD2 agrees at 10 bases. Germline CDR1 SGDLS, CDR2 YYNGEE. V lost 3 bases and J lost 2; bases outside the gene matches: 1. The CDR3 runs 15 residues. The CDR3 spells CASSASGSNTGELFF. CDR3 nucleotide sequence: TGTGCCAGCAGCGCTAGCGGGAGCAACACCGGGGAGCTGTTTTTT. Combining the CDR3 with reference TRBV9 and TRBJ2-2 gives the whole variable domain DSGVTQTPKHLITATGQRVTLRCSPRSGDLSVYWYQQSLDQGLQFLIQYYNGEERAKGNILERFSAQQFPDLHSELNLSSLELGDSALYFCASSASGSNTGELFFGEGSRLTVL.

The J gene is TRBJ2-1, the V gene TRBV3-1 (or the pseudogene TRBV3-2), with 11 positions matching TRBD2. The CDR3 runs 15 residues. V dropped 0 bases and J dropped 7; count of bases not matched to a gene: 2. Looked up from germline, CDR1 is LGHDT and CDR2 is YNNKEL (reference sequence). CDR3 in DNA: TGTGCCAGCAGCCAAGAGGGACTAGCGGTAAATGAGCAGTTCTTC. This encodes CASSQEGLAVNEQFF.

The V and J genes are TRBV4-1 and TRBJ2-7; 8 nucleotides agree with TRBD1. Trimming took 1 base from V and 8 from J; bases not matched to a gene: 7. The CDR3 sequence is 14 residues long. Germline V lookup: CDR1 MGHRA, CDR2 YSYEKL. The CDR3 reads CASSQGAGGDQQYF. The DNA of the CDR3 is TGCGCCAGCAGCCAAGGAGCAGGGGGCGACCAGCAGTACTTC.

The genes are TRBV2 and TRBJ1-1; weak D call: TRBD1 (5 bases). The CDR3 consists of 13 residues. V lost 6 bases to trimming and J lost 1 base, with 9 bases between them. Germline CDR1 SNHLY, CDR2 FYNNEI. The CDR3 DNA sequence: TGTGCCAGCAGGGTGGGGGGGAACACTGAAGCTTTCTTT. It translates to CASRVGGNTEAFF.

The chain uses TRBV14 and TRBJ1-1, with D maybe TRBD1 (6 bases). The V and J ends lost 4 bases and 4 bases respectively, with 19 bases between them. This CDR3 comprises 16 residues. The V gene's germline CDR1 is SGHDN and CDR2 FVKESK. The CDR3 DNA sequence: TGTGCCAGCAGCCCTTCCCGGCGGGGGGGCGGCACTGAAGCTTTCTTT. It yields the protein CASSPSRRGGGTEAFF. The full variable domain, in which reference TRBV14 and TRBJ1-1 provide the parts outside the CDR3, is EAGVTQFPSHSVIEKGQTVTLRCDPISGHDNLYWYRRVMGKEIKFLLHFVKESKQDESGMPNNRFLAERTGGTYSTLKVQPAELEDSGVYFCASSPSRRGGGTEAFFGQGTRLTVV.

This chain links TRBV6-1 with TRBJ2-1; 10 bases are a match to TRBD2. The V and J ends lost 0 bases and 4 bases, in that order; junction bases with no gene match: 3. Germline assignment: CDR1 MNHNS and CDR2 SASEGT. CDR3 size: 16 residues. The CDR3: CASSEARAGGYNEQFF. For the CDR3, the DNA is TGTGCCAGCAGTGAAGCGCGAGCGGGGGGGTACAATGAGCAGTTCTTC.

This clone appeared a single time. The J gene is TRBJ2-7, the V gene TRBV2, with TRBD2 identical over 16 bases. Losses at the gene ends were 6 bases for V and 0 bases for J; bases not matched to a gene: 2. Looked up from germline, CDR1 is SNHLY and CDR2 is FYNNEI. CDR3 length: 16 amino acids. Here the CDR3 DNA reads TGTGCCAGCAGGGGACTAGCGGGGGGGATCTCCTACGAGCAGTACTTC. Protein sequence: CASRGLAGGISYEQYF.

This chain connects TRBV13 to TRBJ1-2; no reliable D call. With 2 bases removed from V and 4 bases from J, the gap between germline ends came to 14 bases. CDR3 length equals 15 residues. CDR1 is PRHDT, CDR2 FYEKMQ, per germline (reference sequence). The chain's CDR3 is CASSLRRTILYGYTF. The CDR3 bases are TGTGCCAGCAGCTTACGCAGAACAATTCTCTATGGCTACACCTTC.

Here the CDR3 reads CASTVGGGEQYF. The DNA for the CDR3 is TGTGCCAGCACCGTAGGGGGGGGCGAGCAGTACTTC. The chain employs TRBV28 and TRBJ2-7, with D possibly matching TRBD2 (7 bases). This CDR3 is 12 amino acids long. Germline V gene lookup returns CDR1 MDHEN and CDR2 SYDVKM. V shed 7 bases and J shed 6 bases, with 13 bases lying between them.